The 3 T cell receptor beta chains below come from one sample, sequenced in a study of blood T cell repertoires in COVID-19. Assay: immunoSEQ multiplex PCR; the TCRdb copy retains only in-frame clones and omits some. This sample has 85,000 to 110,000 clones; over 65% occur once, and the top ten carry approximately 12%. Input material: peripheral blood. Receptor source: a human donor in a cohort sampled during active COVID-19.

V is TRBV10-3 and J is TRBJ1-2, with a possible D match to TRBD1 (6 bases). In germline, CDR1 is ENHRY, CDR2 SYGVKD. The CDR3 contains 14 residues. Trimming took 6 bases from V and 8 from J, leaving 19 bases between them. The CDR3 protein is CAIRGDKVAGGYTF. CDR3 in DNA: TGTGCCATCAGGGGGGACAAGGTAGCGGGAGGCTACACCTTC.

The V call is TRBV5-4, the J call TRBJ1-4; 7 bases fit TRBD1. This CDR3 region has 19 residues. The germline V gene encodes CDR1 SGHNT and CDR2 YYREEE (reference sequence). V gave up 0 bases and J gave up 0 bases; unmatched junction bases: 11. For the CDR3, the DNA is TGTGCCAGCAGCTTGGGAGCTCCAGGGGGAGAAGCAACTAATGAAAAACTGTTTTTT. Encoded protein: CASSLGAPGGEATNEKLFF.

CDR3 protein: CAWATGQGVDEQYF. The DNA of the CDR3 is TGTGCCTGGGCTACGGGACAGGGGGTTGACGAGCAGTACTTC. The chain has TRBV30 and TRBJ2-7; 11 nucleotides line up with TRBD1. Germline CDR1 and CDR2: GTSNPN and SVGIG (reference sequence). The CDR3 contains 14 residues. Trimming removed 5 bases from V and 5 bases from J; junction bases left unmatched: 8. Looking up the rest from reference TRBV30 and TRBJ2-7 gives the full variable domain: SQTIHQWPATLVQPVGSPLSLECTVEGTSNPNLYWYRQAAGRGLQLLFYSVGIGQISSEVPQNLSASRPQDRQFILSSKKLLLSDSGFYLCAWATGQGVDEQYFGPGTRLTVT.